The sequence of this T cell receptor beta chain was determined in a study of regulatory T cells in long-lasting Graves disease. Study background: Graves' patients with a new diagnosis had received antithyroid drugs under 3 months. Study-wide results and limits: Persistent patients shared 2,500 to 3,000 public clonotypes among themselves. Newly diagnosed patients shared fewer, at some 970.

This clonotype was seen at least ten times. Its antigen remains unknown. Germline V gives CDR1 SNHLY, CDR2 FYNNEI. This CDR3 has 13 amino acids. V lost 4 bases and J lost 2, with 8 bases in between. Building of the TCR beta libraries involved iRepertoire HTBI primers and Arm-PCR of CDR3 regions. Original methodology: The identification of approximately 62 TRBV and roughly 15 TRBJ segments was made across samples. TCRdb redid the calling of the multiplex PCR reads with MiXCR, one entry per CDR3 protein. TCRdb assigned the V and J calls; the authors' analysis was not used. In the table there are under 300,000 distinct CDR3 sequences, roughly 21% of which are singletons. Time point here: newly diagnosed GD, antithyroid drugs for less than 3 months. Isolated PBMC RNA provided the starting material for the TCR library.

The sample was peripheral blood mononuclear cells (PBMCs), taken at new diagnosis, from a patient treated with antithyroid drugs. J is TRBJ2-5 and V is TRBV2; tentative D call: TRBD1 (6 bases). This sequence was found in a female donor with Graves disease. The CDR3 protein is CASSVDRQETQYF. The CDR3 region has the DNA TGTGCCAGCAGTGTAGACAGGCAAGAGACCCAGTACTTC.